This paragraph reports one T cell receptor (beta chain). Its antigen is unknown. All the patients suffered relapse after autologous stem cell transplantation, and brentuximab vedotin exposure differed. Patients had relapsed/refractory classical Hodgkin lymphoma with complete response, partial response or progressive disease as best response. This entry is derived from a study of PD-1 blockade in classical Hodgkin lymphoma. Study overall: Patients were dosed intravenously with nivolumab at 3 mg/kg every 2 weeks. Broader study findings: Partial responders and progressors had significantly lower baseline TCR diversity. TCR diversity at baseline was reported to be reduced in newly diagnosed patients relative to healthy donors.

Clones were sequenced by immunoSEQ multiplex PCR, and TCRdb holds only the in-frame ones, with some missing. The table lists more than 140,000 clones, about 78% of them singletons. Trimming at V came to 6 bases and at J to 5 bases, leaving 6 bases not matched to a gene. CDR3 length: 14 amino acids. Germline-derived CDR1 and CDR2 are MNHNS and SASEGT. The sequence was obtained from a human donor with classical Hodgkin lymphoma. J is TRBJ1-5 and V is TRBV6-1, with 8 bases fitting TRBD1. Sequences were derived from peripheral blood mononuclear cells (PBMCs), sampled before the second cycle of nivolumab. CDR3 in amino acids: CASRVRTGHQPQHF. CDR3 coding DNA: TGTGCCAGCAGAGTCAGGACAGGGCATCAGCCCCAGCATTTT.